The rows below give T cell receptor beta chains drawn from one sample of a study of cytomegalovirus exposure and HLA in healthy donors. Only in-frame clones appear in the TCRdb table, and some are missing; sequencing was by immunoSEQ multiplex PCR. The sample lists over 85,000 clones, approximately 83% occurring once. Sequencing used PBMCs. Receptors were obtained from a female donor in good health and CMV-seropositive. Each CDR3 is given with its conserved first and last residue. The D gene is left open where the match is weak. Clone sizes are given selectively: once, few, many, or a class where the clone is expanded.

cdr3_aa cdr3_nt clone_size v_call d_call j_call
CASSYAGIGLYNEQFF TGTGCCAGCAGTTATGCCGGGATTGGGTTATACAATGAGCAGTTCTTC . TRBV6-6 . TRBJ2-1
CASSLRTGGIPRDSNQPQHF TGTGCCAGTAGCCTCCGGACAGGGGGCATACCCAGAGATAGCAATCAGCCCCAGCATTTT . TRBV19 TRBD1 TRBJ1-5
CASSQGDRAEKLFF TGCGCCAGCAGCCAAGGGGACAGAGCGGAAAAACTGTTTTTT . TRBV4-1 TRBD1 TRBJ1-4
CASSNRTGGSGGYTF TGTGCCAGCAGCAATAGGACAGGGGGCTCTGGAGGCTACACCTTC . TRBV5-4 TRBD1 TRBJ1-2
CASSMEGSEAFF TGCGCCAGCAGCATGGAGGGATCTGAAGCTTTCTTT . TRBV10-2 . TRBJ1-1
CASSLDREIGNTIYF TGCGCCAGCAGCTTGGACAGGGAAATTGGAAACACCATATATTTT few TRBV5-1 . TRBJ1-3
CASSWGTGFPEQYF TGTGCCAGCAGCTGGGGGACAGGGTTCCCCGAGCAGTACTTC . TRBV11-2 TRBD1 TRBJ2-7
CSVQGQSNTGELFF TGCAGCGTTCAGGGACAATCGAACACCGGGGAGCTGTTTTTT once TRBV29-1 . TRBJ2-2
CASSTGTVNTEAFF TGTGCCAGCAGTACCGGGACAGTGAACACTGAAGCTTTCTTT . TRBV7-8 TRBD1 TRBJ1-1
CASSFGEHTQYF TGTGCCAGCAGTTTCGGGGAACATACGCAGTATTTT . TRBV28 . TRBJ2-3
CASSFNRGYGYTF TGTGCCAGCAGTTTCAACAGGGGCTATGGCTACACCTTC . TRBV27 TRBD1 TRBJ1-2
CASFQTRDCADTGELFF TGTGCCAGCTTCCAGACTAGGGACTGCGCAGACACCGGGGAGCTGTTTTTT . TRBV7-3 . TRBJ2-2
CASSYTATGKNYGYTF TGTGCCAGCAGTTACACGGCGACAGGGAAGAACTATGGCTACACCTTC . TRBV6-5 TRBD1 TRBJ1-2
CASSLEPTSREQFF TGTGCCAGCAGCTTAGAACCCACAAGTCGTGAGCAGTTCTTC . TRBV7-9 . TRBJ2-1
CASSSSITRTEAFF TGTGCCAGCAGTTCTTCAATCACCCGGACTGAAGCTTTCTTT . TRBV27 . TRBJ1-1
CASSLKAAANYGYTF TGTGCCAGCAGCTTGAAGGCGGCGGCTAACTATGGCTACACCTTC . TRBV5-6 . TRBJ1-2
CASHIVRGSNQPQHF TGTGCCAGCCACATAGTACGAGGAAGCAATCAGCCCCAGCATTTT . TRBV6-1 . TRBJ1-5
CASSRELEPQHF TGTGCCAGCAGCCGGGAATTGGAGCCCCAGCATTTT . TRBV7-9 . TRBJ1-5
CASSWTGENTEAFF TGTGCCAGCAGCTGGACAGGGGAAAACACTGAAGCTTTCTTT . TRBV2 TRBD1 TRBJ1-1
CASSLAGSGSQSETQYF TGTGCCAGCAGCTTAGCGGGTAGCGGGAGTCAGTCAGAGACCCAGTACTTC . TRBV7-9 TRBD2 TRBJ2-5
CASSIDRLAGEYEQFF TGTGCCAGTAGTATAGACAGACTAGCGGGAGAATATGAGCAGTTCTTC . TRBV19 TRBD2 TRBJ2-1
CASSYPGLAESSYNEQFF TGTGCCAGCAGCTATCCCGGACTAGCGGAAAGCTCCTACAATGAGCAGTTCTTC . TRBV28 TRBD2 TRBJ2-1
CASSDNNEQFF TGTGCCAGCAGTGATAACAATGAGCAGTTCTTC . TRBV6-4 . TRBJ2-1
CASSLNAGTGNQPQHF TGTGCCAGCAGCCTAAATGCCGGGACAGGCAATCAGCCCCAGCATTTT . TRBV5-6 TRBD1 TRBJ1-5
CASSKGTVNTEAFF TGTGCCAGCAGTAAAGGGACAGTGAACACTGAAGCTTTCTTT few TRBV6-1 TRBD1 TRBJ1-1
CSVGTVSSGANVLTF TGCAGCGTTGGGACAGTGAGCTCTGGGGCCAACGTCCTGACTTTC . TRBV29-1 . TRBJ2-6
CASSGGGVNYGYTF TGTGCCAGTAGCGGGGGGGGTGTTAACTATGGCTACACCTTC . TRBV19 . TRBJ1-2
CASSLARGDEAFF TGTGCCAGCAGCTTGGCACGGGGAGATGAAGCTTTCTTT . TRBV5-4 . TRBJ1-1
CASSPSGAYEQYF TGTGCCAGCAGCCCGTCGGGGGCCTACGAGCAGTACTTC . TRBV13 . TRBJ2-7
CASSQGGNEKLFF TGTGCCAGCAGCCAGGGGGGTAATGAAAAACTGTTTTTT . TRBV6-5 TRBD1 TRBJ1-4
CASSKALASGSSNYHQETQYF TGTGCCAGCAGCAAAGCGCTGGCTAGCGGGAGTTCAAACTATCACCAAGAGACCCAGTACTTC . TRBV21-1 . TRBJ2-5
CAGTEGTGSYEQYF TGTGCCGGCACCGAGGGAACAGGGTCCTACGAGCAGTACTTC . TRBV2 . TRBJ2-7
CASSLFREGNQPQHF TGTGCCAGCAGTTTATTCAGGGAGGGCAATCAGCCCCAGCATTTT . TRBV28 . TRBJ1-5
CATSRVGQGYEQYF TGTGCCACCAGCAGAGTTGGACAGGGCTACGAGCAGTACTTC . TRBV15 TRBD1 TRBJ2-7
CASSYVGQSYGYTF TGTGCCAGCAGTTACGTGGGACAGAGCTATGGCTACACCTTC . TRBV6-5 TRBD1 TRBJ1-2
CASSEGHYGYTF TGCGCCAGCAGTGAGGGCCACTATGGCTACACCTTC . TRBV10-2 . TRBJ1-2
CASSKTGTTSGANVLTF TGTGCCAGCTCAAAGACTGGGACAACCTCTGGGGCCAACGTCCTGACTTTC . TRBV18 . TRBJ2-6
CASSLIRPSGRTNLGEKLFF TGTGCCAGCAGTTTAATTCGCCCGAGCGGACGGACGAACTTAGGTGAAAAACTGTTTTTT . TRBV28 . TRBJ1-4
CASSGSGQIRGYTF TGCGCCAGCAGCGGCTCGGGACAGATAAGGGGCTACACCTTC . TRBV5-1 TRBD1 TRBJ1-2
CASSPGMGQGASNQPQHF TGTGCCAGCTCACCGGGGATGGGACAGGGAGCTAGCAATCAGCCCCAGCATTTT . TRBV18 TRBD1 TRBJ1-5
CAWGRTGPYEQYF TGTGCCTGGGGGAGGACAGGGCCCTACGAGCAGTACTTC . TRBV30 TRBD1 TRBJ2-7
CASSASGTPYEQYF TGTGCCAGCAGCGCATCCGGGACACCCTACGAGCAGTACTTC few TRBV9 . TRBJ2-7
CASSIPGQDGNTIYF TGTGCCAGTAGTATACCAGGACAGGATGGAAACACCATATATTTT few TRBV19 TRBD1 TRBJ1-3
CASSVYESSYEQYF TGTGCCAGCAGCGTATATGAGAGCTCCTACGAGCAGTACTTC once TRBV9 . TRBJ2-7
CASSPRGGSSYEQHF TGTGCCAGCAGCCCCAGGGGAGGGAGCTCCTACGAGCAGCACTTC . TRBV9 . TRBJ2-7
CASSREGVSEKLFF TGTGCCAGCAGCCGGGAGGGCGTAAGTGAAAAACTGTTTTTT . TRBV9 . TRBJ1-4
CASSVPNSPLHF TGTGCCAGCAGCGTCCCGAATTCACCCCTCCACTTT . TRBV7-2 . TRBJ1-6
CASSDSAGGYNEQFF TGTGCCAGCAGTGACTCAGCGGGAGGCTACAATGAGCAGTTCTTC . TRBV6-4 TRBD2 TRBJ2-1
CASSAGGARNLYF TGTGCCAGCAGCGCAGGAGGGGCCCGAAACCTTTATTTT . TRBV9 . TRBJ2-3
CASSEAGLSYEQYF TGTGCCAGCAGTGAGGCAGGTCTCTCCTACGAGCAGTACTTC . TRBV25-1 . TRBJ2-7
CASSLAWETGWEGYTF TGTGCCAGCAGCTTGGCGTGGGAGACAGGGTGGGAAGGCTACACCTTC once TRBV5-4 TRBD1 TRBJ1-2
CASSGRGTYEQYF TGTGCCAGCAGCGGGCGGGGAACCTACGAGCAGTACTTC . TRBV7-9 . TRBJ2-7
CASSRTYPGTGQTYEQYF TGCGCCAGCAGCCGTACCTATCCGGGGACAGGACAAACCTACGAGCAGTACTTC . TRBV5-1 TRBD1 TRBJ2-7
CASHRGRREDTQYF TGTGCCAGCCATCGGGGGAGGAGGGAAGATACGCAGTATTTT . TRBV6-6 . TRBJ2-3
CASSFGQGTNYGYTF TGTGCCAGCAGTTTCGGACAGGGGACTAACTATGGCTACACCTTC . TRBV5-4 TRBD1 TRBJ1-2
CASSAGGHYGYTF TGTGCCAGTAGCGCCGGGGGTCACTATGGCTACACCTTC . TRBV19 . TRBJ1-2